Shown below are 10 T cell receptor beta chains from a single sample sequenced in a study of spatial heterogeneity in lung cancer. As for time point: sample taken at primary tumor resection. TCRdb passed the 5' RACE reads through MiXCR, listing each CDR3 protein once. Among approximately 92,000 distinct CDR3 sequences listed, approximately 12% were seen once. The sequenced sample was PBMCs, obtained at surgery. Receptors originate from a male donor with early-stage non-small cell lung cancer.

V gene TRBV7-2 combines with J gene TRBJ2-7; perhaps TRBD1 as D (5 bases). The CDR3 has 14 amino acids. Trimming left V 5 bases short and J 2 bases short, with 13 bases between. Germline CDR1 SGHTA, CDR2 FQGNSA. The CDR3, as DNA: TGTGCCAGCAGCGCAGCCTTGACAGCCTACGAGCAGTACTTC. This translates into CASSAALTAYEQYF.

The rearrangement uses TRBV6-5 and TRBJ2-3; no clear D gene. The V gene's germline CDR1 is MNHEY and CDR2 SVGAGI. Trimming took off 6 bases at V and 2 bases at J, with 12 bases between the two ends. This CDR3 is built from 14 residues. DNA of the CDR3: TGTGCCAGCAGGGCAGGTATAGACACAGATACGCAGTATTTT. Its translation is CASRAGIDTDTQYF.

The sample holds many counts of this clonotype. The chain combines TRBV29-1 with TRBJ1-1; tentative D call: TRBD1 (6 bases). CDR3 length equals 13 residues. Germline-derived CDR1 and CDR2 are SQVTM and ANQGSEA. Deletions cut 2 bases from V and 2 bases from J, with 9 bases between. The CDR3: CSVEWGLNTEAFF. DNA of the CDR3: TGCAGCGTTGAATGGGGGCTAAACACTGAAGCTTTCTTT.

The chain employs TRBV6-2 or TRBV6-3 and TRBJ2-7, with D perhaps assigned TRBD1 or TRBD2 (5 bases each). The germline V gene encodes CDR1 MNHEY and CDR2 SVGEGT. This CDR3 comprises 17 residues. V gave up 3 bases and J gave up 0 bases, with 18 bases separating them. The CDR3 is CASSYVTGTGSSYEQYF. The CDR3 DNA follows: TGTGCCAGCAGTTATGTAACCGGGACGGGAAGCTCCTACGAGCAGTACTTC.

This clonotype has only a few counts. The chain links TRBV24-1 to TRBJ1-1, with D uncertain. The V and J ends lost 6 bases and 3 bases respectively, with 10 bases between them. CDR3 size: 13 residues. CDR1 KGHDR and CDR2 SFDVKD come from the germline V gene. The CDR3 coding sequence is TGTGCCACCAGTAACCCGGCGGACACTGAAGCTTTCTTT. This codes for CATSNPADTEAFF.

CDR3 bases: TGCAGTGCGCGCTATGGGACTAGTCTCTACGAGCAGTACTTC. Amino acid sequence: CSARYGTSLYEQYF. The rearrangement joins TRBV20-1 to TRBJ2-7; TRBD2 aligns across 8 bases. This CDR3 spans 14 amino acids. Germline V gene lookup returns CDR1 DFQATT and CDR2 SNEGSKA (reference sequence). V trimming: 6 bases; J trimming: 3 bases; junction bases outside the gene matches: 10.

This clonotype has just a few counts. V gene TRBV5-1 combines with J gene TRBJ2-7, with no clear D. Trimming left V 0 bases short and J 1 base short, with 14 bases between. This CDR3 spans 16 amino acids. CDR1 SGHRS and CDR2 YFSETQ come from the germline V gene. The CDR3 reads CASSLARAFSSYEQYF. CDR3 bases: TGCGCCAGCAGCTTGGCACGGGCATTCTCATCCTACGAGCAGTACTTC. Drawing the rest from reference TRBV5-1 and TRBJ2-7, the complete variable domain is KAGVTQTPRYLIKTRGQQVTLSCSPISGHRSVSWYQQTPGQGLQFLFEYFSETQRNKGNFPGRFSGRQFSNSRSEMNVSTLELGDSALYLCASSLARAFSSYEQYFGPGTRLTVT.

The DNA for the CDR3 is TGTGCCAGCAGCTGGGCGGGCGGGTACACAGATACGCAGTATTTT. Amino acid sequence: CASSWAGGYTDTQYF. J is TRBJ2-3 and V is TRBV7-2; a possible D gene is TRBD2 (5 bases). Germline V CDR1 and CDR2: SGHTA, FQGNSA. The CDR3 has 15 amino acids. V was shortened by 4 bases and J by 2 bases, with 13 bases between the two germline ends.

A few counts support this clonotype. This chain uses TRBV7-2 with TRBJ2-1; D possibly corresponds to TRBD2 (6 bases). The length of the CDR3 is 14 residues. The V end lost 3 bases, the J end lost 5 bases, and 11 bases lay between the germline ends. CDR1 is SGHTA, CDR2 FQGNSA, per germline. CDR3 sequence (DNA): TGTGCCAGCAGCTTGGGGGGAAACAACAATGAGCAGTTCTTC. This sequence encodes CASSLGGNNNEQFF.

Turning to this clonotype: The junction departs from germline at one end; a sequencing error may be responsible. The rearrangement links TRBV20-1 to TRBJ1-6, with TRBD1 matching over 7 bases. This CDR3 region has 16 residues. CDR1 and CDR2 (germline): DFQATT, SNEGSKA (reference sequence). As DNA, the CDR3 is TGCGGTGCCATCCTGGGACAGAATTTATATAATTCACCCCTCCACTTT. Amino acid sequence: CGAILGQNLYNSPLHF.